These T cell receptor beta chains were read from a single sample in a study of cytomegalovirus exposure and HLA in healthy donors. The protocol was immunoSEQ multiplex PCR, while the TCRdb copy is restricted to in-frame clones and leaves out a portion. This sample has 85,000 to 120,000 clones, with around 70% found just once. Specimen: PBMCs. The origin of the receptors is a boy between 10 and 17 years old in good health and CMV-seronegative. Both conserved end residues are trimmed from each CDR3. The order of the fields is V gene, clone size, D gene, CDR3 protein. A D gene is named only where the DNA matches it firmly. Some rows mark clone size as missing; the rest say once, few, many or name a class of expanded clone.

V: TRBV5-6; size: .; D: .; CDR3: ASSLGEVGLDEQY
V: TRBV14; size: .; D: .; CDR3: ASSQDRTAYEQY
V: TRBV29-1; size: once; D: TRBD2; CDR3: SVEGLAGGPSSYNEQF
V: TRBV7-9; size: once; D: .; CDR3: ASSSQGLAYNSPLH
V: TRBV7-3; size: .; D: .; CDR3: ASSLTFSSPLH
V: TRBV6-1; size: .; D: TRBD1; CDR3: ASSQGARGNQPQH
V: TRBV28; size: once; D: .; CDR3: ASRRLVPYEQY
V: TRBV5-1; size: .; D: TRBD2; CDR3: ASSLWGEAGGFYEQY
V: TRBV27; size: .; D: .; CDR3: ASSFRAGHSTSSDEQY
V: TRBV7-8; size: .; D: .; CDR3: ASSLGSLSTNEKLF
V: TRBV19; size: .; D: .; CDR3: ASSAPPGIYLSSGANVLT
V: TRBV7-8; size: few; D: TRBD1; CDR3: ASSLAGQRSSYEQY
V: TRBV6-5; size: once; D: .; CDR3: ASRRTVTSNEQF
V: TRBV28; size: .; D: .; CDR3: ATLNGPEAF
V: TRBV15; size: .; D: TRBD1; CDR3: ATSRPGGYSETQY
V: TRBV7-9; size: .; D: TRBD1; CDR3: ASSSGDWTGKHEQY
V: TRBV28; size: .; D: TRBD2; CDR3: ASSFYLGLAGDFYEQY
V: TRBV19; size: .; D: TRBD2; CDR3: ASSMSGRYNEQF
V: TRBV30; size: .; D: .; CDR3: AWMGRRGGSYEQY
V: TRBV5-1; size: .; D: TRBD2; CDR3: ASSSSLATGETQY
V: TRBV7-2; size: few; D: .; CDR3: ASRLQISTEAF
V: TRBV18; size: .; D: .; CDR3: ASSPVSDTQY
V: TRBV28; size: many; D: TRBD1; CDR3: ASSPQGANYGYT
V: TRBV2; size: few; D: .; CDR3: ASTIDRIMNTEAF
V: TRBV7-2; size: .; D: TRBD1; CDR3: ASSLNRGTGELF
V: TRBV7-6; size: .; D: .; CDR3: ASSVKQGSTDTQY
V: TRBV15; size: .; D: .; CDR3: ATSRGLMNTEAF
V: TRBV4-1; size: .; D: .; CDR3: ASSRYHGVTDTQY
V: TRBV19; size: .; D: TRBD1; CDR3: ASRTDRAGANVLT
V: TRBV4-1; size: .; D: .; CDR3: ASSQGPLAETQY
V: TRBV5-1; size: .; D: .; CDR3: ASSLDTGETQY
V: TRBV4-1; size: .; D: TRBD1; CDR3: ASSQPRQGGYYGYT
V: TRBV2; size: .; D: .; CDR3: ASSLEASAYEQY
V: TRBV30; size: .; D: .; CDR3: AWSQGGEKLF
V: TRBV12-5; size: .; D: TRBD1; CDR3: ASGLTQGYTGELF